This TCR beta chain stems from a study of cytomegalovirus exposure and HLA in healthy donors. The CDR3 runs 17 residues. Germline V lookup: CDR1 LNHNV, CDR2 YYDKDF (reference sequence). Unmatched junction bases numbered 3, after V lost 1 base and J lost 3 bases. The PCR contained 60 Vbeta and 13 Jbeta primers. The protocol was immunoSEQ multiplex PCR, while the TCRdb copy is restricted to in-frame clones and leaves out a portion. This sample carries 150,000 or so clones, about 76% of them seen once, and the ten largest clones take approximately 8%. The clonotype originates from a man aged 30-40 years in good health and CMV-seropositive. This chain connects TRBV15 to TRBJ2-3; 14 positions match TRBD2. The sequenced sample was PBMCs. The CDR3, as DNA: TGTGCCACCAGCAGAGTGGGACTAGCGGGGGAAACAGATACGCAGTATTTT. Residues: CATSRVGLAGETDTQYF.